This T cell receptor (beta chain) was retrieved from a study of shared clonotypes between healthy human individuals (dated by TCRdb to about 2020). General notes on the study: The cohort included three men and a couple of women between 18 and 49 years of age. For each donor, three plates each were used for CD4 naive and CD4 memory, two plates were used for CD8 naive, and one plate was used for CD8 memory. The study deeply sequenced blood TCR repertoires of roughly five healthy adults to estimate repertoire size and the extent of clonotype sharing between individuals. Different laboratories and diverse techniques were used to prepare libraries and sequence TCR repertoires, to increase sequencing depth and limit assay-specific biases. Between about 0.94 and 10 billion PBMCs per donor were obtained by leukapheresis. Broader findings and caveats from the paper: Because the study included only a small number of donors, the genetic and exposure-history diversity represented was limited. Across a handful of donors, approximately 5% of naive CD4, approximately 3.6% of naive CD8, around 2.5% of memory CD4, and over 0.35% of memory CD8 clonotypes were shared. Estimated clonotype richness was generally larger for naive than for memory subsets. Compared with non-shared clonotypes, the clonotypes found in all four sorted-subset donors had higher generation probabilities. Rarefaction of sorted-subset datasets indicated incomplete sequencing despite the large sequencing depth. Sampling was restricted to blood, and TCR repertoires in tissues likely differ from the TCR repertoires found in blood. Pairwise subsampling indicated that sequencing depth was expected to affect the degree of clonotype sharing among donors.

As for this clone: Its antigen specificity is not known. The input lacks base qualities; no much larger clone sits a single base away.

The CDR3 runs 16 amino acids, cysteine and phenylalanine included. CDR3 DNA is the only sequence kept; it has 48 bases, read in frame from the first base. V and J are truncated by 2 bases and 5 bases respectively, leaving an intervening sequence of 16 bases. In the germline V gene, CDR1 corresponds to MNHNS and CDR2 to SASEGT. Using the deep immunoSEQ assay, multiplex PCR amplified TCR CDR3 regions from genomic DNA. For each cell subset, the extracted genomic DNA was distributed evenly across all wells of several immunoSEQ 96-well plates, and each plate served as one replicate. For sorted subsets, roughly 0.2 ug genomic DNA, equal to 25,000 to 35,000 T cell genomes, was loaded into each replicate PCR. Purified libraries were measured with a Qubit 3.0 fluorometer, size-checked on a Bioanalyzer 2100, and measured again with the KAPA Library Quantification kit. A separate single-read 150-cycle Illumina NextSeq 550 flow cell was used to sequence each immunoSEQ 96-well plate. From the authors' description of their analysis: Because the immunoSEQ output included only junctional sequences and no quality scores, the filtering could not be the same as the filtering used for full-length reads. To assign V/J genes and CDR3, sequences were annotated against IMGT germline references using PyIR, a Python wrapper for IgBLAST v1.9. Reads with weak V/J assignments (E-value above 1e-6), missing CDR3, stop codons, out-of-frame junctions, or ambiguous translated residues were removed. V3J clonotypes were defined as sequences sharing an identical inferred V gene, J gene, and CDR3 amino acid sequence. To compute the percentage overlap between repertoires, the number of shared unique clonotypes was divided by the size of the smaller repertoire. Richness of each repertoire was evaluated using RTK rarefaction, the Chao1 estimator, and Recon v2.1 estimates of unobserved clonotypes. Generation probabilities for all TCRbeta clonotypes obtained by the gDNA method from several donors were computed using OLGA. What TCRdb holds here is the immuneACCESS table cut down to in-frame rearrangements. Part of the clones is not present; checked against another copy, under half of the missing clones reflect an unresolved V gene, and the others are unexplained. D and trimming were read from the DNA, whereas the V and J calls and clone size are those reported in that table. This sample gives approximately 2.4 million clones in total; around 95% of them show up just once. About 0.13% of the sample lies in the top ten.

The donors were healthy, HIV-negative adults who had no recently reported acute infections or vaccinations. Only Caucasian adults living in Nashville, Tennessee, USA were represented among the donors. CD4+ T cells were enriched by magnetic negative selection; naive cells were then positively selected on CD45RA, and the negative fraction formed the memory subset. Blood was obtained by leukapheresis, after which PBMCs were separated by Ficoll-Histopaque density gradient centrifugation and cryopreserved in liquid nitrogen vapor phase. Purity and quantity of every magnetically sorted T cell population were checked by analytical flow cytometry. Genomic DNA was isolated from every sorted fraction and measured by UV absorbance on a Nanodrop 2000c.

This clonotype originated in a man between 18 and 29 years old in good health. Sequencing used naive CD4+ T cells sorted from blood. Sample cell subset or site, as interpreted from the label and publication: CD45RA+ positively selected. The V and J segments used are TRBV6-1 and TRBJ2-4, with the D gene uncertain. CDR3 loop: CASSETVSFRQNIQYF. The sequence in DNA is TGTGCCAGCAGTGAAACCGTCAGTTTCCGCCAAAACATTCAGTACTTC.